This T cell receptor (beta chain) was sequenced for a study of cytomegalovirus exposure and HLA in healthy donors. Germline-derived CDR1 and CDR2 are SGHRS and YFSETQ. The ends were cut back, 4 bases at V and 2 bases at J, with 10 bases in the middle. The CDR3 extends over 14 amino acids. Study-level points and caveats: A classifier reportedly called cytomegalovirus status with high sensitivity and specificity.

The primer mix had 60 Vbeta and 13 Jbeta primers. The repertoire was sequenced with immunoSEQ multiplex PCR; TCRdb's copy has only in-frame clones and lacks some. In the table there are roughly 170,000 clones, approximately 81% of which are singletons. This clone occurred once. The antigen is undetermined. The sample consisted of PBMCs. This chain uses TRBV5-1 with TRBJ1-3; D is possibly TRBD1 (5 bases). The receptor's source is a woman aged 18-29 years in good health and CMV-seronegative. CDR3 nucleotide sequence: TGCGCCAGCAGCAATCAGGGTGCTGGAAACACCATATATTTT. Its translation: CASSNQGAGNTIYF.